This TCR beta chain appears in the sequencing data of a study of T cell responses to AZD1222 COVID-19 vaccine. Assay: immunoSEQ multiplex PCR; the TCRdb copy retains only in-frame clones and omits some. The sample includes around 130,000 clones, approximately 90% of them seen just once. Remarks on this clone: Its antigen remains unidentified.

Overall study findings and caveats: There were vaccine-associated CD4 TCRs across spike, dominant at 160-218 and 743-854.

The receptor was derived from an adult who received the AZD1222 COVID-19 vaccine. Sample: peripheral blood, taken 28 days after the second AZD1222 dose.

The CDR3 nucleotides are TGTGCCAGCAGCCCCGGTGTCGGGGGGGCAAGAGTTTACGAGCAGTACTTC. Protein product: CASSPGVGGARVYEQYF. V gene TRBV11-3 combines with J gene TRBJ2-7, with TRBD2 matching 8 bases. Germline V gene sequence: CDR1 SGHNT, CDR2 YENEEA. The CDR3 is made up of 17 amino acids. Trimming cost V 5 bases and J 4 bases; bases outside gene matches: 16.